This T cell receptor (beta chain) came from a study of blood T cell repertoires in COVID-19. Study context: The United States, Italy and Spain provided the acute and convalescent COVID-19 samples. In each case, the material was cDNA or gDNA derived from T cells, B-cell-depleted T cells, or PBMCs.

Germline values: CDR1 SEHNR, CDR2 FQNEAQ (reference sequence). The trim removed 5 bases at V and 4 bases at J, leaving 7 bases unmatched. The length of the CDR3 is 15 residues. Authors' processing steps: Nucleated cell number was recorded as an estimate derived from reference gene primer amplification. The method was immunoSEQ multiplex PCR; TCRdb's version includes in-frame clones alone and lacks a portion of them. That table is the source of V, J and clone size, and D and trimming were worked out from the DNA. The sample yields around 69,000 clones, roughly 80% seen once. The sequenced sample was peripheral blood. The sequence came from a woman in her seventies with acute or convalescent COVID-19. The chain joins TRBV7-9 to TRBJ1-2; 10 positions agree with TRBD1. CDR3 region: CASSPWDRGSYGYTF. CDR3 nucleotide sequence: TGTGCCAGCAGCCCCTGGGACAGGGGATCCTATGGCTACACCTTC. Full variable domain (rest looked up from reference TRBV7-9 and TRBJ1-2): DTGVSQNPRHKITKRGQNVTFRCDPISEHNRLYWYRQTLGQGPEFLTYFQNEAQLEKSRLLSDRFSAERPKGSFSTLEIQRTEQGDSAMYLCASSPWDRGSYGYTFGSGTRLTVV.